Each of the 26 T cell receptor beta chains below was sequenced from the same sample in a study of blood T cell repertoires in COVID-19. Sequenced by immunoSEQ multiplex PCR; TCRdb stores in-frame clones only, minus some. The sample records about 55,000 clones, about nine tenths being singletons. Sequenced input: peripheral blood. Receptors originate from a man between 65 and 85 years old with acute or convalescent COVID-19.

The rearrangement links TRBV27 to TRBJ1-1; unclear D gene. The CDR3 has 12 residues. The germline V gene encodes CDR1 MNHEY and CDR2 SMNVEV (reference sequence). V gave up 10 bases and J gave up 9 bases, with 18 bases separating them. The CDR3 spells CAKKQVEGKAFF. DNA of the CDR3: TGTGCCAAGAAGCAGGTTGAGGGAAAAGCTTTCTTT.

The genes are TRBV5-1 and TRBJ2-5, with 11 nucleotides matching TRBD2. CDR1 SGHRS and CDR2 YFSETQ come from the germline V gene. The CDR3 is 15 amino acids. J lost 4 bases, V lost 4 bases, and 6 bases had no gene match. The CDR3 loop reads CASSLKGTSGETQYF. CDR3 nucleotide sequence: TGCGCCAGCAGCCTGAAAGGGACTAGCGGAGAGACCCAGTACTTC.

V usage is TRBV19 and J usage is TRBJ1-1; no definite D call. With 8 bases removed from V and 3 bases from J, the gap between germline ends came to 13 bases. This CDR3 has 13 residues. The germline V gene has CDR1 LNHDA and CDR2 SQIVND (reference sequence). For the CDR3, the DNA is TGTGCCAGTCGGCGAGGGAGAGACACTGAAGCTTTCTTT. It translates to CASRRGRDTEAFF.

This sequence joins TRBV2 and TRBJ1-4, with no clear D. V shed 6 bases and J shed 4 bases, with 18 bases lying between them. There are 16 residues in the CDR3. From germline, CDR1 is SNHLY and CDR2 FYNNEI. The CDR3, as DNA: TGTGCCAGCAGCCCCTATGGGCAGGCAATTAATGAAAAACTGTTTTTT. This gives the protein CASSPYGQAINEKLFF. The full variable domain, in which reference TRBV2 and TRBJ1-4 provide the parts outside the CDR3, is EPEVTQTPSHQVTQMGQEVILRCVPISNHLYFYWYRQILGQKVEFLVSFYNNEISEKSEIFDDQFSVERPDGSNFTLKIRSTKLEDSAMYFCASSPYGQAINEKLFFGSGTQLSVL.

The chain combines TRBV6-5 with TRBJ1-5; D ambiguous. Trimming stripped 6 bases from V and 4 bases from J, with 13 bases between. Looked up from germline, CDR1 is MNHEY and CDR2 is SVGAGI. The CDR3 extends over 14 amino acids. Here the CDR3 DNA reads TGTGCCAGCAGGGCCCCGGCGGGGAATCAGCCCCAGCATTTT. The encoded protein is CASRAPAGNQPQHF.

The chain couples TRBV11-2 to TRBJ1-1; D is possibly TRBD1 (6 bases). V dropped 4 bases and J dropped 5 bases, with 17 bases sitting between them. CDR1 is SGHAT, CDR2 FQNNGV, per germline. CDR3 length: 15 residues. CDR3 nucleotides: TGTGCCAGCAGCTCTGCCCGCAGGGGCGAAACTGAAGCTTTCTTT. This codes for CASSSARRGETEAFF. Drawing the rest from reference TRBV11-2 and TRBJ1-1, the complete variable domain is EAGVAQSPRYKIIEKRQSVAFWCNPISGHATLYWYQQILGQGPKLLIQFQNNGVVDDSQLPKDRFSAERLKGVDSTLKIQPAKLEDSAVYLCASSSARRGETEAFFGQGTRLTVV.

J is TRBJ1-5 and V is TRBV19, with D tentatively TRBD1 (5 bases). V lost 3 bases and J lost 4, with 25 bases in between. CDR1 is LNHDA and CDR2 is SQIVND in the germline V gene (reference sequence). CDR3 size: 19 residues. Written as DNA, the CDR3 is TGTGCCAGTAGTATTAGTCAGGGAGGCTCATGGGGCCTAAATCAGCCCCAGCATTTT. Encoded protein: CASSISQGGSWGLNQPQHF.

The chain has TRBV19 and TRBJ1-1, with D maybe TRBD1 (6 bases). The germline V and J ends were trimmed by 6 bases and 0 bases, with 11 bases remaining between them. Per the germline V gene, CDR1 is LNHDA and CDR2 is SQIVND (reference sequence). This CDR3 has 14 amino acids. The CDR3 is CASRRQDLNTEAFF. The CDR3 coding sequence is TGTGCCAGTAGGCGACAGGACCTGAACACTGAAGCTTTCTTT.

The chain employs TRBV4-3 and TRBJ1-2; D is perhaps TRBD1 (5 bases). The CDR3 contains 14 residues. The germline CDR1 and CDR2 sequences are LGHNA and YSLEER. Trimming took 4 bases from V and 4 from J, leaving 13 bases between them. The CDR3 is CASSPLPGLYGYTF. The CDR3, as DNA: TGCGCCAGCAGCCCATTACCGGGACTCTATGGCTACACCTTC.

In its sample, this clone was seen once. Relative to the germline gene, one junction end is altered; a read error may explain this. J is TRBJ1-4 and V is TRBV2, with 7 positions matching TRBD1. Germline CDR1 is SNHLY and CDR2 is FYNNEI. The length of the CDR3 is 14 residues. The CDR3 DNA follows: TGTGCCAGCAGGGAAGACAGGGTCGGCGAAAAACTGTTTTTT. It is translated as CASREDRVGEKLFF. Full variable domain (outside the CDR3, taken from reference TRBV2 and TRBJ1-4): EPEVTQTPSHQVTQMGQEVILRCVPISNHLYFYWYRQILGQKVEFLVSFYNNEISEKSEIFDDQFSVERPDGSNFTLKIRSTKLEDSAMYFCASREDRVGEKLFFGSGTQLSVL.

The genes are TRBV28 and TRBJ2-7, with 12 bases fitting TRBD1. Germline assignment: CDR1 MDHEN and CDR2 SYDVKM. V was clipped by 4 bases and J by 5 bases; unmatched bases: 6. The CDR3 runs to 15 residues. DNA of the CDR3: TGTGCCAGCAGTTCCGCCGGGACAGGGGGCAACGAGCAGTACGTC. Translation: CASSSAGTGGNEQYV.

Points on this clone: No DNA is shown, since the ends of the CDR3 on it are uncertain; the CDR3 is the one TCRdb lists. V and J are TRBV2 and TRBJ1-1; the tabulated D call, TRBD1, remains unverified against the DNA. Germline-derived CDR1 and CDR2 are SNHLY and FYNNEI. Including both end residues, the CDR3 is 14 amino acids long. The chain's CDR3 is CASSSSWGRTEAFF.

The chain links TRBV24-1 to TRBJ1-2; 9 bases are a match to TRBD1. The CDR3 runs to 13 residues. V was clipped by 2 bases and J by 8 bases; unmatched bases: 2. From germline, CDR1 is KGHDR and CDR2 SFDVKD. The CDR3, as DNA: TGTGCCACCAGTGATTGGGGACAGGGCGGCTACACCTTC. It is translated as CATSDWGQGGYTF.

This chain links TRBV7-9 with TRBJ2-7, with D unclear. Trimming removed 9 bases from V and 3 bases from J, with 12 bases in between. The CDR3 is made up of 12 amino acids. Germline values: CDR1 SEHNR, CDR2 FQNEAQ (reference sequence). CDR3 sequence (DNA): TGTGCCAGTTTTGAGTCGGTCTACGAGCAGTACTTC. Protein sequence: CASFESVYEQYF. Drawing the rest from reference TRBV7-9 and TRBJ2-7, the complete variable domain is DTGVSQNPRHKITKRGQNVTFRCDPISEHNRLYWYRQTLGQGPEFLTYFQNEAQLEKSRLLSDRFSAERPKGSFSTLEIQRTEQGDSAMYLCASFESVYEQYFGPGTRLTVT.

V usage is TRBV7-2 and J usage is TRBJ2-2; 9 bases match TRBD2. The CDR3 loop spans 19 amino acids. Germline lookup yields CDR1 SGHTA and CDR2 FQGNSA. V was clipped by 5 bases and J by 3 bases; unmatched bases: 16. CDR3 in DNA: TGTGCCAGCAGCCGGAAAGGGCTAGCGGGAAGTGCGTACACCGGGGAGCTGTTTTTT. This gives the protein CASSRKGLAGSAYTGELFF.

This clone has just a few counts. The J gene is TRBJ1-2, the V gene TRBV9, with TRBD1 matching 9 bases. The CDR3 contains 14 residues. Germline V gene lookup returns CDR1 SGDLS and CDR2 YYNGEE. V shed 3 bases and J 3 bases; nucleotides not matched to a gene: 3. In DNA form, the CDR3 reads TGTGCCAGCAGCGCGGGACAGGGTTACTATGGCTACACCTTC. This gives the protein CASSAGQGYYGYTF.

In its sample, this clone was seen once. This sequence joins TRBV19 and TRBJ2-3; 7 positions agree with TRBD1. CDR3 size: 15 residues. CDR1 is LNHDA and CDR2 is SQIVND in the germline V gene (reference sequence). The V segment lost 4 bases and the J segment 0 bases; nucleotides outside the gene matches: 4. CDR3 nucleotides: TGTGCCAGTAGTACTCGGACAGGCAGCACAGATACGCAGTATTTT. Its protein is CASSTRTGSTDTQYF.

The rearrangement links TRBV5-6 to TRBJ1-6; 7 bases line up with TRBD1. CDR3 length: 17 residues. V shed 3 bases, J shed 0 bases, and the junction held 6 bases outside the gene matches. Germline-derived CDR1 and CDR2 are SGHDT and YYEEEE. The CDR3 spells CASSSGQISSYNSPLHF. CDR3 coding DNA: TGTGCCAGCAGCTCGGGACAGATTAGCTCCTATAATTCACCCCTCCACTTT. The full variable domain, with the rest looked up from reference TRBV5-6 and TRBJ1-6, is DAGVTQSPTHLIKTRGQQVTLRCSPKSGHDTVSWYQQALGQGPQFIFQYYEEEERQRGNFPDRFSGHQFPNYSSELNVNALLLGDSALYLCASSSGQISSYNSPLHFGNGTRLTVT.

The chain is built from TRBV4-3 and TRBJ1-1, with TRBD1 as a possible D gene (6 bases). Trimming took 0 bases from V and 0 from J, leaving 11 bases between them. Looked up from germline, CDR1 is LGHNA and CDR2 is YSLEER. This CDR3 comprises 16 residues. The CDR3 protein is CASSQDTGRVNTEAFF. The CDR3 nucleotides read TGCGCCAGCAGCCAAGATACAGGGAGGGTGAACACTGAAGCTTTCTTT.

This clone was observed a single time. The rearrangement links TRBV19 to TRBJ2-7; 7 bases line up with TRBD1. After removal of 3 bases from V and 7 bases from J, the junction contained 6 bases not matched to a gene. This CDR3 has 13 amino acids. CDR1 LNHDA and CDR2 SQIVND come from the germline V gene (reference sequence). The CDR3 sequence: CASSMGPDREQYF. As DNA, the CDR3 is TGTGCCAGTAGTATGGGCCCGGACAGGGAGCAGTACTTC.

The V and J genes are TRBV2 and TRBJ2-3; D possibly corresponds to TRBD1 (6 bases). The CDR3 runs to 15 residues. Between the trimmed V and J ends, which lost 3 bases and 1 base, there was a span of 11 bases. CDR1 is SNHLY, CDR2 FYNNEI, per germline. CDR3 sequence: CASSEFSGGTDTQYF. CDR3 DNA: TGTGCCAGCAGTGAGTTCTCAGGGGGCACAGATACGCAGTATTTT.

The V call is TRBV6-5, the J call TRBJ2-5, with TRBD2 matching 8 bases. J was trimmed by 1 base and V by 6 bases; bases with no gene match: 4. This CDR3 region has 14 residues. The germline gives CDR1 MNHEY, CDR2 SVGAGI. The CDR3 loop is CASRSGGRQETQYF. The CDR3 DNA sequence: TGTGCCAGCAGGAGCGGGGGTCGCCAAGAGACCCAGTACTTC.

This chain links TRBV19 with TRBJ2-7; the match to TRBD1 covers 9 bases. Germline V gene lookup returns CDR1 LNHDA and CDR2 SQIVND (reference sequence). The CDR3 totals 16 residues. The V and J ends lost 4 bases and 0 bases, in that order; junction bases with no gene match: 7. The CDR3 nucleotides read TGTGCCAGTAGTAGACGACAGGGGGTTTTCTCCTACGAGCAGTACTTC. This gives the protein CASSRRQGVFSYEQYF.

This chain joins TRBV30 and TRBJ1-2, with 8 bases that match TRBD1. J gave up 0 bases and V 2 bases, and 5 bases lay outside the gene matches. Germline V gives CDR1 GTSNPN, CDR2 SVGIG (reference sequence). This CDR3 comprises 15 residues. The CDR3 loop reads CAWSRTGRTNYGYTF. CDR3 sequence (DNA): TGTGCCTGGAGTAGGACAGGGAGAACTAACTATGGCTACACCTTC.

This clone occurred once. In DNA form, the CDR3 reads TGCGCCAGCAGCCTTCAAAGTTGGGGCACGAACACCGGGGAGCTGTTTTTT. Translation: CASSLQSWGTNTGELFF. V is TRBV4-3 and J is TRBJ2-2; tentatively, D is TRBD1 (5 bases). The CDR3 runs 17 residues. V was cut by 4 bases and J by 0 bases, with 15 bases left in between. Per the germline V gene, CDR1 is LGHNA and CDR2 is YSLEER.

The V gene is TRBV9, the J gene TRBJ2-1, with a possible D match to TRBD1 (5 bases). V lost 0 bases, J lost 4 bases, and 14 bases lay in between. The germline V gene has CDR1 SGDLS and CDR2 YYNGEE. The CDR3 extends over 16 amino acids. The CDR3 region has the DNA TGTGCCAGCAGCGTAGGGGCAGGGAAAGCATACAATGAGCAGTTCTTC. Protein: CASSVGAGKAYNEQFF.